The sequence of this TCR beta chain was determined in a study of blood T cells in healthy people across ages. Overall study context: Every two T cells gave about one barcoded beta molecule via template switching. Points from the study as a whole: A strong correlation was found between TCR beta diversity and the percentage of naive T cells. The donors' CMV status was not determined, possibly confounding changes in expanded clonotypes.

Turning to this clonotype: Its antigen is not known.

The people who gave samples were healthy Caucasians from Russia, aged roughly 6 to 100. Together with a sample-barcoded 5' primer, a J-beta primer mix was included in a second PCR lasting about 6 to 11 cycles. TCRdb passed the 5' RACE reads through MiXCR, listing each CDR3 protein once. The table has around 1,600,000 distinct CDR3 sequences, 35% to 45% seen once. The clonotype originates from a young woman in good health. The sample was blood.

This chain's CDR3 is CASSEYRDRLTYEQYF. As DNA, the CDR3 is TGTGCCAGCAGCGAATACCGGGACAGGCTAACCTACGAGCAGTACTTC. The chain joins TRBV7-2 to TRBJ2-7; 8 nucleotides line up with TRBD1. Germline V gene data show CDR1 as SGHTA and CDR2 as FQGNSA. The CDR3 is made up of 16 amino acids. V was pared by 5 bases and J by 2 bases, with 11 bases of the junction left unmatched.